This TCR beta chain is drawn from a study of CD8 T cells in ankylosing spondylitis (dated by TCRdb to about 2017). About the investigation overall: T cell receptor beta repertoires were profiled in healthy donors and ankylosing spondylitis patients so that disease-linked TCR variants could be found. The whole study cohort included 108 healthy donors and 20 to 30 ankylosing spondylitis patients. Peripheral blood was sampled, and synovial fluid was additionally collected from ankylosing spondylitis patients. Broad study findings and their caveats: Blood from ankylosing spondylitis patients appeared to be characterized by a TCR beta motif made up of several highly homologous amino acid variants. The disease-linked clones were reported as significantly enriched in matched synovial fluid samples from ankylosing spondylitis patients. Some of the motif variants had been reported before in the synovial fluid and blood of reactive arthritis patients, a finding that suggests common disease-initiation mechanisms. The disease-linked clones showed a CD8+ phenotype and occurred at relatively low frequencies in peripheral blood.

The instrument was an Illumina HiSeq 2500. Quantitative 5'-RACE with molecular barcodes was used to prepare TCR beta libraries. Per the original workflow: A new computational method, built on a probabilistic model of VDJ rearrangement, was used to identify disease-linked TCR variants. TCRdb took the public reads, trimmed them with fastp at Q25, ran MiXCR for clone calling and kept in-frame beta chains. Rows merge per CDR3 protein into single entries with the most common DNA and genes. None of the V and J calls come from the authors' own analysis; TCRdb made them. The sample contains about 500,000 distinct CDR3 sequences, about an eighth of them found a single time. The ten largest clones add up to over 6.5% of the sample. From a lookup of the germline V gene, CDR1 and CDR2 are SGDLS and YYNGEE. The V and J ends are trimmed by 4 bases and 5 bases, leaving 18 bases between them. Inclusive of the bounding cysteine and phenylalanine, the CDR3 is 15 residues long. The kept DNA is CDR3 alone, 45 bases in frame from the first base.

Concerning this clonotype itself: Its antigen is still unknown. Nothing much larger sits one base from this clone, and base qualities are not available.

The chain links TRBV9 with TRBJ2-5; TRBD2 is perhaps the D gene, given 6 matching bases. The sequencing sample was made of blood, either unsorted or a sorted T cell fraction (not recorded which). The receptor was derived from a male donor with ankylosing spondylitis. The CDR3 reads as follows: CASSPRDSSGETQYF. The nucleotide sequence is TGTGCCAGCAGCCCCCGGGACTCTTCGGGGGAGACCCAGTACTTC. Outside the CDR3, residues come from the reference TRBV9 and TRBJ2-5 proteins, so the full variable domain is: DSGVTQTPKHLITATGQRVTLRCSPRSGDLSVYWYQQSLDQGLQFLIQYYNGEERAKGNILERFSAQQFPDLHSELNLSSLELGDSALYFCASSPRDSSGETQYFGPGTRLLVL.